The T cell receptor (beta chain) described here comes from a study of T-cell reconstitution after alpha-beta-depleted transplantation in children. Study observations and caveats: Where some patients showed high TCRbeta diversity at day 60, it came from recipient T cells and thymic progenitors that had survived. When one year had passed after transplant, most T-cell counts and diversity came from newly produced T cells. In patients about two months after transplant, alpha-beta T cells reportedly arose from several hundred expanded graft clones.

Unique molecular identifiers were incorporated into the prepared TCRbeta library. TCRdb reprocessed the PCR reads with MiXCR, giving one entry per CDR3 protein. The sample has 670,000 or so distinct CDR3 sequences; about an eighth are singletons. This clonotype was counted many times. Its antigen remains unidentified. The CDR3 consists of 14 residues. The V and J ends lost 7 bases and 7 bases respectively, with 18 bases between them. Germline values: CDR1 SGHKS, CDR2 YYEKEE (reference sequence). Sequenced here: PBMCs, sampled before TCRalphabeta/CD19-depleted stem cell transplant. The origin of this receptor is a girl aged 2 to 9 with congenital amegakaryocytic thrombocytopenia, due to receive a stem cell transplant. The chain is built from TRBV5-5 and TRBJ2-1; D might be TRBD1 (5 bases). CDR3 amino acids: CASSNRKTENEQFF. Written as DNA, the CDR3 is TGTGCCAGCTCAAACCGGAAGACAGAGAATGAGCAGTTCTTC.